This entry describes one TCR beta chain. Antigen unknown. The CDR3 is 16 amino acids. Donors counted as nominally healthy when sampled, yet unrecorded immune exposures were likely. Use of 60 Vbeta and 13 Jbeta primers characterized the PCR. Repertoires were generated with immunoSEQ multiplex PCR, while TCRdb's copy carries only in-frame clones and drops some. The sample features 100,000 to 150,000 clones, with about 1.5% in its top ten. The data originate from a study of cytomegalovirus exposure and HLA in healthy donors. The wider study: Among around 200 million T cells, an earlier analysis found roughly 100 million unique TCR beta sequences. Regarding the study as a whole: Equally common other TCR beta chains were less clonally expanded than HLA-associated ones, a later analysis found.

The sequence was obtained from a woman aged 35 to 49 in good health and CMV-seropositive. The J gene is TRBJ2-2, the V gene TRBV1; TRBD1 is the table's D call and was not checked against the DNA. TRBV1 is a known pseudogene. The material sequenced was PBMCs. The DNA for the CDR3 is TGCACCAGCAGCCAAGATCTACAGGGGGAGGCCGGGGAGCTGTTTTTT. Translated: CTSSQDLQGEAGELFF.